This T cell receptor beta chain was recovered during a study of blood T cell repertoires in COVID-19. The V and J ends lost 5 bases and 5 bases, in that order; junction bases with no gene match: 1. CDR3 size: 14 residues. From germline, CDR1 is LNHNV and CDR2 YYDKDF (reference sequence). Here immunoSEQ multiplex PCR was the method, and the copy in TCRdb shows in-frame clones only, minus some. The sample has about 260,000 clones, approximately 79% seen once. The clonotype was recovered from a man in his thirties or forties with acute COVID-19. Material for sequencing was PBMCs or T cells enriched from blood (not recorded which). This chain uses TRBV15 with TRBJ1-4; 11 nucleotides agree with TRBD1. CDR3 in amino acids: CATSRDRGNEKLFF. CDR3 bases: TGTGCCACCAGCCGGGACAGGGGGAATGAAAAACTGTTTTTT.